The 17 T cell receptor beta chains in this list originate from one sample, sequenced in a study of blood T cell repertoires in COVID-19. The repertoire was sequenced with immunoSEQ multiplex PCR; TCRdb's copy has only in-frame clones and lacks some. Of under 75,000 clones listed, around 86% are singletons. Sequencing was done on a sample of peripheral blood. These receptors all come from a woman younger than 30 with acute or convalescent COVID-19.

The gene calls are TRBV3-1 (or the pseudogene TRBV3-2) and TRBJ1-3, with 9 bases aligning to TRBD1. Germline lookup yields CDR1 LGHDT and CDR2 YNNKEL (reference sequence). J lost 2 bases, V lost 6 bases, and 5 bases had no gene match. The CDR3 extends over 15 amino acids. In DNA form, the CDR3 reads TGTGCCAGCAGTCTCCGGGACAGGGCTGGAAACACCATATATTTT. Its translation: CASSLRDRAGNTIYF.

The chain is built from TRBV10-2 and TRBJ2-1; TRBD2 agrees at 12 bases. Per germline, CDR1 WSHSY and CDR2 SAAADI. Trimming removed 5 bases from V and 6 bases from J; junction bases left unmatched: 5. This CDR3 spans 15 amino acids. CDR3 loop: CASSLLAGGVNEQFF. The CDR3 DNA follows: TGCGCCAGCAGTCTCCTAGCGGGGGGGGTCAATGAGCAGTTCTTC.

The V gene is TRBV3-1 (or the pseudogene TRBV3-2), the J gene TRBJ2-6; TRBD1 agrees at 7 bases. J was trimmed by 1 base and V by 4 bases; bases with no gene match: 7. The CDR3 has 17 residues. The germline gives CDR1 LGHDT, CDR2 YNNKEL (reference sequence). In nucleotides, the CDR3 is TGTGCCAGCAGCCGACGGGACAGAACTTCTGGGGCCAACGTCCTGACTTTC. Translated: CASSRRDRTSGANVLTF.

J is TRBJ2-5 and V is TRBV5-1; 9 nucleotides agree with TRBD1. Germline V gene lookup returns CDR1 SGHRS and CDR2 YFSETQ. V was clipped by 2 bases and J by 2 bases; unmatched bases: 13. The CDR3 totals 18 residues. CDR3 amino acids: CASSFGTGYIGGQETQYF. CDR3 in DNA: TGCGCCAGCAGCTTCGGGACAGGGTATATCGGAGGTCAAGAGACCCAGTACTTC.

The chain combines TRBV9 with TRBJ2-1; D is possibly TRBD2 (5 bases). This CDR3 region has 17 residues. Deletions cut 2 bases from V and 0 bases from J, with 15 bases between. CDR1 is SGDLS, CDR2 YYNGEE, per germline. The CDR3 DNA is TGTGCCAGCAGCGTTGGTGCAGCGGAGAGCTCCTACAATGAGCAGTTCTTC. It specifies CASSVGAAESSYNEQFF.

The chain links TRBV5-5 to TRBJ2-7; D might be TRBD2 (5 bases). The CDR3 spans 14 residues. Germline V gene data show CDR1 as SGHKS and CDR2 as YYEKEE (reference sequence). V was trimmed by 3 bases and J by 12 bases, leaving 22 bases between them. The CDR3 sequence: CASSWGDTHEQRYF. The CDR3 bases are TGTGCCAGCAGCTGGGGAGACACTCACGAACAGCGGTACTTC.

The gene calls are TRBV27 and TRBJ2-5; 7 positions match TRBD2. Trimming took 3 bases from V and 7 from J; bases not matched to a gene: 11. Germline assignment: CDR1 MNHEY and CDR2 SMNVEV (reference sequence). The CDR3 consists of 15 residues. The CDR3 loop reads CASSLTGGGAVTQYF. The CDR3 nucleotides are TGTGCCAGCAGTTTGACTGGGGGGGGAGCGGTGACCCAGTACTTC.

The chain is built from TRBV7-9 and TRBJ1-1; D call uncertain. Trimming took off 3 bases at V and 1 base at J, with 6 bases between the two ends. Germline V gene lookup returns CDR1 SEHNR and CDR2 FQNEAQ (reference sequence). There are 13 residues in the CDR3. This chain's CDR3 is CASSFTENTEAFF. CDR3 DNA sequence: TGTGCCAGCAGCTTCACAGAGAACACTGAAGCTTTCTTT.

V usage is TRBV7-2 and J usage is TRBJ1-1; 10 nucleotides agree with TRBD1. Trimming cost V 5 bases and J 8 bases; bases outside gene matches: 11. This CDR3 is built from 15 residues. Germline CDR1 and CDR2: SGHTA and FQGNSA. CDR3 residues: CASSPPLDRGREAFF. The CDR3 region has the DNA TGTGCCAGCAGCCCCCCTCTGGACAGGGGGAGAGAAGCTTTCTTT.

V is TRBV30 and J is TRBJ2-7; weak D call: TRBD2 (7 bases). This CDR3 region has 13 residues. The V and J ends lost 2 bases and 6 bases respectively, with 14 bases between them. Germline assignment: CDR1 GTSNPN and CDR2 SVGIG (reference sequence). CDR3 sequence (DNA): TGTGCCTGGAGTAGGGGGGGGGCCGGCGAGCAGTACTTC. Its protein is CAWSRGGAGEQYF.

This rearrangement joins TRBV28 to TRBJ1-1; D possibly corresponds to TRBD1 (6 bases). V was cut by 7 bases and J by 0 bases, with 24 bases left in between. The V gene's germline CDR1 is MDHEN and CDR2 SYDVKM. The CDR3 totals 18 residues. CDR3 residues: CASTPFSDRDTLNTEAFF. For the CDR3, the DNA is TGTGCCAGCACTCCTTTCTCGGACCGGGACACCCTGAACACTGAAGCTTTCTTT.

This chain uses TRBV21-1 with TRBJ2-7; the table's D call of TRBD1 was not tested on the DNA. TRBV21-1 is noted as a pseudogene. The CDR3 has 15 amino acids. In DNA, the CDR3 is TGTGCCAGCAGCAAGGGGGACAGGGTAACCTACGAGCAGTACTTC. Translating gives CASSKGDRVTYEQYF.

On this clone: Other DNA sequences in the sample encode the same CDR3. The gene calls are TRBV19 and TRBJ1-1; 9 nucleotides align to TRBD1. Trimming at V came to 8 bases and at J to 4 bases, leaving 5 bases not matched to a gene. This CDR3 has 13 residues. In germline, CDR1 is LNHDA, CDR2 SQIVND (reference sequence). CDR3 sequence reads: CASSSDRGTEAFF. The CDR3 nucleotides are TGTGCCAGTTCCTCGGACAGGGGCACTGAAGCTTTCTTT.

The chain joins TRBV10-1 to TRBJ1-1; maybe TRBD1 (5 bases). CDR3 length: 15 amino acids. The ends were cut back, 0 bases at V and 4 bases at J, with 12 bases in the middle. Germline V gives CDR1 WNHNN, CDR2 SYGVQD (reference sequence). CDR3 residues: CASSESTGGVTEAFF. CDR3 sequence (DNA): TGCGCCAGCAGTGAGTCAACCGGGGGAGTCACTGAAGCTTTCTTT.

This rearrangement joins TRBV19 to TRBJ1-4; D unclear. The CDR3 length is 11 residues. Trimming removed 3 bases at V and 7 bases at J, with 3 bases between. CDR1 is LNHDA and CDR2 is SQIVND in the germline V gene (reference sequence). CDR3 residues: CASSISEKLFF. The CDR3 nucleotides are TGTGCCAGTAGTATTAGTGAAAAACTGTTTTTT.

The rearrangement links TRBV10-2 to TRBJ2-1; 11 bases match TRBD1. Germline CDR1 and CDR2: WSHSY and SAAADI. This CDR3 spans 13 amino acids. The junction had 6 bases not matched to a gene; V was cut back by 5 bases and J by 12 bases. The CDR3 DNA reads TGCGCCAGCAGTCCCGGGACAGGGGGACGGCAGTTCTTC. Amino acid sequence: CASSPGTGGRQFF.

The gene calls are TRBV2 and TRBJ2-1, with TRBD1 identical over 8 bases. The CDR3 sequence is 14 residues long. Germline trimming cut 2 bases from V and 12 bases from J; bases unmatched to any gene: 9. CDR1 is SNHLY, CDR2 FYNNEI, per germline. CDR3 protein: CASSERGTGSRQFF. Here the CDR3 DNA reads TGTGCCAGCAGTGAACGTGGGACAGGCAGCCGGCAGTTCTTC.